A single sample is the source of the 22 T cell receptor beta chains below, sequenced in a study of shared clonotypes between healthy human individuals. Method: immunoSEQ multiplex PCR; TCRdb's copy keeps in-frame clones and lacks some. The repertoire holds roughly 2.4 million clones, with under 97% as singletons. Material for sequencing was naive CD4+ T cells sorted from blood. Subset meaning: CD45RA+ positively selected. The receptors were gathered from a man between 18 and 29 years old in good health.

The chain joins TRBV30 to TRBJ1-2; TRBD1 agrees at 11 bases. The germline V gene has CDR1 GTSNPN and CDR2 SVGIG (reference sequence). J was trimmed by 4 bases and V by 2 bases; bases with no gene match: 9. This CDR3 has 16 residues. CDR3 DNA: TGTGCCTGGAGTTTCTCCGGGACAGGGGGAAGCTATGGCTACACCTTC. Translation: CAWSFSGTGGSYGYTF.

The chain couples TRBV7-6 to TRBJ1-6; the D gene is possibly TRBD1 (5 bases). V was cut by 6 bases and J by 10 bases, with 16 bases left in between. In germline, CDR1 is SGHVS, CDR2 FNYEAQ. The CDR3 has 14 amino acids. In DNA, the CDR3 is TGTGCCAGCAGTTTCAGGGTGGTAGGGTCACCCCTCCACTTT. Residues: CASSFRVVGSPLHF.

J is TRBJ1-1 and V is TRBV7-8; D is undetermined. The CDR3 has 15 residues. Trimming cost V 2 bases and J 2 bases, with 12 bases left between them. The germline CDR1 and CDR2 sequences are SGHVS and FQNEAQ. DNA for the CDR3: TGTGCCAGCAGCTTATTCGCCAGTATTAACACTGAAGCTTTCTTT. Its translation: CASSLFASINTEAFF.

The CDR3 loop is CASSVAGDGDSTDTQYF. The CDR3 bases are TGTGCCAGCAGCGTAGCTGGGGACGGCGATAGCACAGATACGCAGTATTTT. The V gene is TRBV9, the J gene TRBJ2-3; D may be TRBD1 or TRBD2 (5 bases each). Trimming took 0 bases from V and 0 from J, leaving 14 bases between them. The CDR3 sequence is 17 residues long. Germline-derived CDR1 and CDR2 are SGDLS and YYNGEE.

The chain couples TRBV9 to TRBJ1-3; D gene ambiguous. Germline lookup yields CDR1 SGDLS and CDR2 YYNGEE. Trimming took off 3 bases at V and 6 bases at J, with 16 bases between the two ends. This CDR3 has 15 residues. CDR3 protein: CASSGVYMGLNTIYF. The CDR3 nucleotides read TGTGCCAGCAGCGGGGTCTATATGGGCCTAAACACCATATATTTT.

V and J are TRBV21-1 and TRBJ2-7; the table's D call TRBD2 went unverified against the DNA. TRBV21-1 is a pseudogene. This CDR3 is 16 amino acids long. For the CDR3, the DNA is TGTGCCAGCAGCACCGGACTAGCGGGACATCCCTACGAGCAGTACTTC. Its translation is CASSTGLAGHPYEQYF.

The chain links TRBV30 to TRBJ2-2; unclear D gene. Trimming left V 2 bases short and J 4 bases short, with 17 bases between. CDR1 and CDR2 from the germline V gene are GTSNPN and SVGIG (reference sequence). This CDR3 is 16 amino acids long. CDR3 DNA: TGTGCCTGGAGTTCCCCCCTTCGCAAGGGCACCGGGGAGCTGTTTTTT. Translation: CAWSSPLRKGTGELFF.

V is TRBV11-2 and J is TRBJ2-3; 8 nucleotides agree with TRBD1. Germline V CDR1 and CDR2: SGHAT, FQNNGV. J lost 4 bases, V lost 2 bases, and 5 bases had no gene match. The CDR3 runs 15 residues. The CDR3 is CASSLTGQGPDTQYF. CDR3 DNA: TGTGCCAGCAGCTTAACCGGACAGGGACCAGATACGCAGTATTTT.

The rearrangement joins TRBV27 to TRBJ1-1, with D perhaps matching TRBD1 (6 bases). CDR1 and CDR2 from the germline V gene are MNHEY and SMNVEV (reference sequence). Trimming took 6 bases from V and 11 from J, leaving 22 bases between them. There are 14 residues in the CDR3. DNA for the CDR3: TGTGCCAGCAGCAATACGCTGACAGGAAGAAGGGCTTTCTTT. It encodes CASSNTLTGRRAFF.

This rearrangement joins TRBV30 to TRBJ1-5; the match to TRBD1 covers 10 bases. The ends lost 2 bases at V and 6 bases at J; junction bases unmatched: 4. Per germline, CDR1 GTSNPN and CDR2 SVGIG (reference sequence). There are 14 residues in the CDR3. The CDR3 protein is CAWSRQGASQPQHF. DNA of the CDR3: TGTGCCTGGAGTCGACAGGGGGCTAGTCAGCCCCAGCATTTT. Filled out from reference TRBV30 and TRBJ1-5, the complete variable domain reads SQTIHQWPATLVQPVGSPLSLECTVEGTSNPNLYWYRQAAGRGLQLLFYSVGIGQISSEVPQNLSASRPQDRQFILSSKKLLLSDSGFYLCAWSRQGASQPQHFGDGTRLSIL.

The CDR3 loop is CASSVQGIVNTEAFF. The CDR3 DNA reads as TGTGCCAGCAGCGTTCAGGGGATAGTAAACACTGAAGCTTTCTTT. V gene TRBV14 combines with J gene TRBJ1-1; D is perhaps TRBD1 (6 bases). V was cut by 5 bases and J by 2 bases, with 15 bases left in between. The CDR3 sequence is 15 residues long. The V gene's germline CDR1 is SGHDN and CDR2 FVKESK. The whole variable domain, filled in from reference TRBV14 and TRBJ1-1, reads EAGVTQFPSHSVIEKGQTVTLRCDPISGHDNLYWYRRVMGKEIKFLLHFVKESKQDESGMPNNRFLAERTGGTYSTLKVQPAELEDSGVYFCASSVQGIVNTEAFFGQGTRLTVV.

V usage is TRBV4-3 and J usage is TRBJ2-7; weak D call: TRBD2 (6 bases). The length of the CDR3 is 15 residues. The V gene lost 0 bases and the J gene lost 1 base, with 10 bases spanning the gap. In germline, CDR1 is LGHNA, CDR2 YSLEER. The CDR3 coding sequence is TGCGCCAGCAGCCAAGAGCCTAGCGCGTCCTACGAGCAGTACTTC. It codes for CASSQEPSASYEQYF.

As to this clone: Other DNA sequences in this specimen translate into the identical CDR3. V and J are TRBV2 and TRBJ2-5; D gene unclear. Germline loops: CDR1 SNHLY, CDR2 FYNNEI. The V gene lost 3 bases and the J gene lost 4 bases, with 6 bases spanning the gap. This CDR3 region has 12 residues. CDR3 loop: CASSEMGETQYF. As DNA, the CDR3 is TGTGCCAGCAGTGAGATGGGAGAGACCCAGTACTTC.

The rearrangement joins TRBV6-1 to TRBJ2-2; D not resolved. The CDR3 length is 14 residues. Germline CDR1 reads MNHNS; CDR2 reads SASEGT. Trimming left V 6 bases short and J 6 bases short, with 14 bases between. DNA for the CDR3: TGTGCCAGCAGGAATGACCTACCCCCCGGGGAGCTGTTTTTT. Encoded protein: CASRNDLPPGELFF.

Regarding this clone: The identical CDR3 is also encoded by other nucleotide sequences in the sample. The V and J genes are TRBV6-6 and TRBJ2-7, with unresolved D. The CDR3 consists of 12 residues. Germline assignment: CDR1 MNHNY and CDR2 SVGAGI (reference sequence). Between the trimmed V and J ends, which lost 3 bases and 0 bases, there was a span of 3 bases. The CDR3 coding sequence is TGTGCCAGCAGTTATAGCTCCTACGAGCAGTACTTC. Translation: CASSYSSYEQYF.

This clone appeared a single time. The CDR3 is CASSRPGVAEQYF. In DNA form, the CDR3 reads TGTGCCAGCAGCCGTCCCGGGGTCGCCGAGCAGTACTTC. The V call is TRBV7-6, the J call TRBJ2-7, with D possibly matching TRBD2 (5 bases). V was clipped by 5 bases and J by 6 bases, with 14 bases between them. Germline-derived CDR1 and CDR2 are SGHVS and FNYEAQ. CDR3 length equals 13 residues.

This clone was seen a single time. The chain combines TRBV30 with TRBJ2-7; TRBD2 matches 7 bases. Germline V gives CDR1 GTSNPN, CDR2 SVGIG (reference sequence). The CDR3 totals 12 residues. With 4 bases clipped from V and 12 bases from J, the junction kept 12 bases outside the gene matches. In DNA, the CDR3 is TGTGCCTGGACTAGCGGATCCTCCCTCCGGTACTTC. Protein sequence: CAWTSGSSLRYF.

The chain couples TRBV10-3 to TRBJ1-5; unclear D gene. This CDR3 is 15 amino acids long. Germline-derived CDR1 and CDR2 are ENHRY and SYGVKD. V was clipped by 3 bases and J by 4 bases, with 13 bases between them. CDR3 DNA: TGTGCCATCAGTGAAGGTAGCGGCAGTAATCAGCCCCAGCATTTT. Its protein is CAISEGSGSNQPQHF.

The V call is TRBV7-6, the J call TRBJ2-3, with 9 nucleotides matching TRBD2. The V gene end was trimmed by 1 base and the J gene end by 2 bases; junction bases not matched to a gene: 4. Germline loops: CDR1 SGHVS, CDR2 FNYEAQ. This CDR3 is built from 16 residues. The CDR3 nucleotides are TGTGCCAGCAGCTTAGTAGGCGGGAGGGCCACAGATACGCAGTATTTT. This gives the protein CASSLVGGRATDTQYF.

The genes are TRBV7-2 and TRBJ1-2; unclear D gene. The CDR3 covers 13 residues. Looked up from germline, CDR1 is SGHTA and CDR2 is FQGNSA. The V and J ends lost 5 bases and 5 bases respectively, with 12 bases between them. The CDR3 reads CASSPESVYGYTF. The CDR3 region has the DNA TGTGCCAGCAGCCCCGAGTCGGTTTATGGCTACACCTTC.

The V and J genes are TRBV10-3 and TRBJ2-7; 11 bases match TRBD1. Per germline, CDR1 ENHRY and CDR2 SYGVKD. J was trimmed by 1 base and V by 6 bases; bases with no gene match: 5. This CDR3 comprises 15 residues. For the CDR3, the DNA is TGTGCCATCAGGAGGGACAGGGGGGTATCCTACGAGCAGTACTTC. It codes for CAIRRDRGVSYEQYF.

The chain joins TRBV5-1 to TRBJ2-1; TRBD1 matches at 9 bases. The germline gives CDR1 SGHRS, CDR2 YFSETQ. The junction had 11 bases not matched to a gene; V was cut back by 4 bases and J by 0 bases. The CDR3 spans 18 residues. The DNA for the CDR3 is TGCGCCAGCAGCCCACGAAGGGGGACAGGGAGCTCCTACAATGAGCAGTTCTTC. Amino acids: CASSPRRGTGSSYNEQFF.